Listed here are 20 T cell receptor beta chains from one sample, sequenced in a study of long-term antiretroviral therapy in people with HIV (dated by TCRdb to the early 2020s). The immunoSEQ hsTCRB v3.0 assay was used at survey level resolution to sequence the TRB variable region. TCRdb re-hosts the immuneACCESS table, in-frame sequences only. Its copies lack some clones; in the studies checked, an unresolved V gene accounts for under half of them, and the cause for the rest is not known. This sample comprises about 18,000 clones, around four fifths of them detected only once. The ten largest clones capture around 13% of the sample. Specimen: unsorted PBMCs, collected 0.3 years after starting antiretroviral therapy. Receptor source: a woman aged 45-60 years with HIV.

Comments on this clone: The same CDR3 can be traced to other DNA sequences in this sample. The V and J genes are TRBV18 and TRBJ2-5; D gene uncertain. Looked up from germline, CDR1 is KGHSH and CDR2 is LQKENI. The CDR3 runs to 13 residues. Trimming took off 2 bases at V and 1 base at J, with 5 bases between the two ends. The CDR3 bases are TGTGCCAGCTCACCAGGGCTCCAAGAGACCCAGTACTTC. It translates to CASSPGLQETQYF.

The chain joins TRBV19 to TRBJ1-1; D might be TRBD1 (6 bases). Trimming removed 3 bases at V and 5 bases at J, with 13 bases between. Germline V lookup: CDR1 LNHDA, CDR2 SQIVND (reference sequence). This CDR3 is 14 amino acids long. The CDR3 coding sequence is TGTGCCAGTAGTATGAACGAGGGGGGAACTGAAGCTTTCTTT. Its protein product is CASSMNEGGTEAFF.

This clone is medium-sized in the sample. Other DNA sequences from this sample encode an identical CDR3 as well. The chain couples TRBV5-5 to TRBJ2-1; D is ambiguous. From germline, CDR1 is SGHKS and CDR2 YYEKEE (reference sequence). This CDR3 contains 13 residues. Trimming removed 0 bases at V and 3 bases at J, with 4 bases between. CDR3 bases: TGTGCCAGCAGCTTGGACAGCTACAATGAGCAGTTCTTC. Translating gives CASSLDSYNEQFF.

By sample fraction, this clone is medium-sized. V gene TRBV5-6 combines with J gene TRBJ1-5; D is unresolved. Germline V gene data show CDR1 as SGHDT and CDR2 as YYEEEE. This CDR3 has 13 residues. Trimming left V 2 bases short and J 1 base short, with 4 bases between. CDR3 amino acids: CASSLFSNQPQHF. CDR3 sequence (DNA): TGTGCCAGCAGCTTATTCAGCAATCAGCCCCAGCATTTT.

By share, this clone counts as large. V usage is TRBV7-9 and J usage is TRBJ2-7; maybe TRBD2 (5 bases). The germline gives CDR1 SEHNR, CDR2 FQNEAQ (reference sequence). The V and J ends lost 3 bases and 4 bases respectively, with 13 bases between them. This CDR3 spans 14 amino acids. CDR3 sequence (DNA): TGTGCCAGCAGCTTGGGCGGATCGGGGTACGAGCAGTACGTC. Its translation: CASSLGGSGYEQYV.

The chain carries TRBV2 and TRBJ2-3; 7 bases align to TRBD1. Per the germline V gene, CDR1 is SNHLY and CDR2 is FYNNEI. The CDR3 has 15 amino acids. Germline trimming cut 9 bases from V and 2 bases from J; bases unmatched to any gene: 11. The CDR3 spells CASLYEGAVTDTQYF. In DNA form, the CDR3 reads TGTGCCAGTCTCTACGAGGGGGCCGTCACAGATACGCAGTATTTT.

The chain uses TRBV21-1 and TRBJ2-7; the table gives TRBD1 as D, unverified against the DNA. TRBV21-1 is an annotated pseudogene. This CDR3 contains 15 residues. CDR3 bases: TGTGCCAGCAGCAAAGTGTTGGGGGCCCCCTACGAGCAGTACTTC. It translates to CASSKVLGAPYEQYF.

The chain links TRBV7-9 to TRBJ2-2; D possibly uses TRBD1 or TRBD2 (6 bases each). The length of the CDR3 is 15 residues. The germline CDR1 and CDR2 sequences are SEHNR and FQNEAQ (reference sequence). With 10 bases removed from V and 1 base from J, the gap between germline ends came to 16 bases. CDR3 sequence reads: CAISPGAGNTGELFF. CDR3 nucleotides: TGTGCCATCTCACCGGGGGCGGGGAACACCGGGGAGCTGTTTTTT.

This chain joins TRBV10-2 and TRBJ1-1; D remains ambiguous. Per germline, CDR1 WSHSY and CDR2 SAAADI. Trimming removed 2 bases from V and 11 bases from J, with 18 bases in between. This CDR3 comprises 14 residues. The CDR3: CASSEPRASKGAFF. The CDR3 DNA sequence: TGCGCCAGCAGTGAGCCACGGGCCTCCAAAGGGGCTTTCTTT.

This clone is medium-sized. The chain combines TRBV5-1 with TRBJ1-1; the match to TRBD1 covers 7 bases. The germline gives CDR1 SGHRS, CDR2 YFSETQ. This CDR3 has 13 residues. The trim removed 5 bases at V and 11 bases at J, leaving 12 bases unmatched. CDR3 nucleotides: TGCGCCAGCAGTCTCTCTCCCGGGACAGACGCTTTCTTT. Protein: CASSLSPGTDAFF.

This rearrangement joins TRBV7-2 to TRBJ2-5; D gene uncertain. The CDR3 has 13 residues. CDR1 and CDR2 from the germline V gene are SGHTA and FQGNSA. Trimming cost V 6 bases and J 1 base, with 9 bases left between them. The CDR3 protein is CASRTSGQETQYF. CDR3 nucleotides: TGTGCCAGCAGGACCTCGGGCCAAGAGACCCAGTACTTC.

The CDR3 DNA follows: TGTGCCAGCAGCTCCCCGACAGGGGAGGAGACCCAGTACTTC. It encodes CASSSPTGEETQYF. The rearrangement joins TRBV7-9 to TRBJ2-5; 8 bases are a match to TRBD1. This CDR3 has 14 residues. V lost 4 bases, J lost 5 bases, and 6 bases stayed unmatched. CDR1 is SEHNR and CDR2 is FQNEAQ in the germline V gene (reference sequence).

The V call is TRBV4-1, the J call TRBJ2-3; a weak D match, TRBD2 (6 bases). This CDR3 region has 15 residues. V was shortened by 1 base and J by 5 bases, with 13 bases between the two germline ends. Germline V lookup: CDR1 MGHRA, CDR2 YSYEKL. CDR3 sequence: CASSQGWRDEDTQYF. The CDR3 region has the DNA TGCGCCAGCAGCCAAGGTTGGCGGGATGAAGATACGCAGTATTTT.

The V gene is TRBV11-2, the J gene TRBJ1-3; D gene ambiguous. CDR3 size: 17 residues. Trimming cost V 5 bases and J 2 bases, with 19 bases left between them. The V gene's germline CDR1 is SGHAT and CDR2 FQNNGV. CDR3: CASSPQDGKGPGNTIYF. CDR3 sequence (DNA): TGTGCCAGCAGCCCCCAGGACGGGAAAGGACCTGGAAACACCATATATTTT.

The chain joins TRBV6-5 to TRBJ1-1; D is perhaps TRBD1 (5 bases). Germline values: CDR1 MNHEY, CDR2 SVGAGI. The V gene lost 0 bases and the J gene lost 0 bases, with 11 bases spanning the gap. The CDR3 totals 16 residues. The CDR3 loop is CASSYSPGRVNTEAFF. In DNA, the CDR3 is TGTGCCAGCAGTTACTCCCCAGGGAGGGTGAACACTGAAGCTTTCTTT.

This chain connects TRBV18 to TRBJ1-1; D unresolved. The germline CDR1 and CDR2 sequences are KGHSH and LQKENI. CDR3 length: 15 amino acids. V shed 0 bases and J shed 1 base, with 9 bases lying between them. The CDR3 DNA sequence: TGTGCCAGCTCACCACCAGCAGGCACGAACACTGAAGCTTTCTTT. Encoded protein: CASSPPAGTNTEAFF.

The V call is TRBV10-3, the J call TRBJ2-1, with D tentatively TRBD1 (6 bases). CDR1 and CDR2 from the germline V gene are ENHRY and SYGVKD. The V gene lost 6 bases and the J gene lost 0 bases, with 15 bases spanning the gap. The CDR3 has 16 residues. The CDR3 DNA sequence: TGTGCCATCAGCTGGACCGGGACACCCTCCTACAATGAGCAGTTCTTC. It is translated as CAISWTGTPSYNEQFF.

The genes are TRBV6-1 and TRBJ2-2; 7 nucleotides agree with TRBD1. With 4 bases clipped from V and 8 bases from J, the junction kept 10 bases outside the gene matches. CDR3 length: 15 amino acids. Germline V CDR1 and CDR2: MNHNS, SASEGT. CDR3 amino acids: CASSGRQGSIGELFF. CDR3 nucleotides: TGTGCCAGCAGTGGGAGACAGGGTAGTATAGGGGAGCTGTTTTTT.

This clone was counted between two and nine times. Its ends do not fully match the called genes, so a read error is possible. The V call is TRBV15, the J call TRBJ1-6; unclear D gene. The CDR3 runs 14 residues. Germline values: CDR1 LNHNV, CDR2 YYDKDF (reference sequence). CDR3 nucleotide sequence: TGTGCCACCAGCCGAGAACGGACGGTACCACCCCTCCACTTT. Protein sequence: CATSRERTVPPLHF.

CDR3 nucleotide sequence: TGTGCCAGCAGTGCACTCAAGACCGTTAACTATGGCTACACCTTC. Translation: CASSALKTVNYGYTF. V is TRBV6-6 and J is TRBJ1-2; D not resolved. The CDR3 consists of 15 residues. Germline loops: CDR1 MNHNY, CDR2 SVGAGI (reference sequence). V was shortened by 5 bases and J by 1 base, with 14 bases between the two germline ends.